Shown below are 10 T cell receptor beta chains from a single sample sequenced in a study of T cells in women clearing cervical HPV infection. The protocol was immunoSEQ multiplex PCR, while the TCRdb copy is restricted to in-frame clones and leaves out a portion. The listing records some 30,000 clones. The sample was blood buffy coat. These receptors all stem from a woman aged 18 to 75 with a cervical HPV16 infection that either progressed to CIN3+ or cleared (not recorded which).

As to this clone: The CDR3 end lies 3 residues beyond the end of the read and is filled in from the germline J gene. The chain couples TRBV20-1 to TRBJ2-2; 10 bases are shared with TRBD1. Germline CDR1 reads DFQATT; CDR2 reads SNEGSKA (reference sequence). The CDR3 totals 14 residues. The CDR3 region is CSATTGGADEKLFF. CDR3 bases read: TGCAGTGCTACGACAGGGGGCGCCGATGAAAAG.

Worth noting for this clone: A junction boundary mismatches the germline segment, possibly from a read error. The read gets to within 3 residues of the CDR3 end, and the germline J gene fills in the rest. Other DNA sequences of this sample code for an identical CDR3. The chain employs TRBV19 and TRBJ1-3; D ambiguous. The CDR3 contains 10 residues. Germline CDR1 LNHDA, CDR2 SQIVND (reference sequence). The CDR3 bases that were read are TGTGCCAGCGTATACAACACG. Protein product: CASVYNT. The complete CDR3 sequence is CASVYNTIYF.

Regarding this clone: The read gets to within 3 residues of the CDR3 end, and the germline J gene fills in the rest. The chain combines TRBV7-8 with TRBJ2-2; 8 positions match TRBD1. Per the germline V gene, CDR1 is SGHVS and CDR2 is FQNEAQ. This CDR3 contains 14 residues. The CDR3 DNA, read in part, is TGTGCCAGCAGCTCCAGGGGGCTCGGGTCACCG. This translates into CASSSRGLGSP. The entire CDR3 is CASSSRGLGSPLFF.

With regard to this clone: The read ends 3 residues early relative to the CDR3; the germline J gene fills the gap. The chain combines TRBV18 with TRBJ1-2, with TRBD1 matching over 8 bases. The V gene end was trimmed by 1 base and the J gene end by 6 bases; junction bases not matched to a gene: 4. There are 14 residues in the CDR3. Germline lookup yields CDR1 KGHSH and CDR2 LQKENI. Here the CDR3 reads CASSPQDRVHGYTF. Incomplete CDR3 DNA: TGTGCCAGCTCACCACAGGACAGGGTCCATGGC.

As regards this clone: Sequencing ends 3 residues short of the CDR3 end; the germline J gene provides the rest. This chain connects TRBV2 to TRBJ2-7; D uncertain. V dropped 6 bases and J dropped 2 bases, with 5 bases sitting between them. This CDR3 is built from 11 residues. CDR1 is SNHLY and CDR2 is FYNNEI in the germline V gene. The covered CDR3 bases are TGTGCCAGCAGGCAGACCTACGAG. Translating gives CASRQTYE. The full CDR3 sequence reads CASRQTYEQYF.

As for this clone: The CDR3 is cut off 3 residues early in the read; its end comes from the germline J gene. The genes are TRBV9 and TRBJ2-1, with 8 bases that match TRBD2. Trimming took 4 bases from V and 3 from J; bases not matched to a gene: 12. The germline CDR1 and CDR2 sequences are SGDLS and YYNGEE. This CDR3 has 17 residues. CDR3 sequence reads: CASSYQARGGSYNEQFF. The covered CDR3 bases are TGTGCCAGCAGCTATCAAGCCCGGGGGGGCAGCTACAATGAG.

Remarks on this clone: The CDR3 goes on 3 residues after the read ends, and that part is filled in from the germline J gene. The chain carries TRBV6-1 and TRBJ1-2; 10 bases align to TRBD1. Germline V gene lookup returns CDR1 MNHNS and CDR2 SASEGT. The CDR3 is made up of 14 amino acids. J lost 5 bases, V lost 1 base, and 1 base had no gene match. Partial CDR3 DNA: TGTGCCAGCAGTGAAGGGACAGGGGGATATGGC. This codes for CASSEGTGGYG. The whole CDR3 region reads CASSEGTGGYGYTF.

As regards this clone: The CDR3 end lies 3 residues beyond the end of the read and is filled in from the germline J gene. The chain carries TRBV7-9 and TRBJ1-1; a weak D match, TRBD1 (6 bases). Trimming removed 4 bases from V and 5 bases from J, with 14 bases in between. The CDR3 extends over 14 amino acids. Germline loops: CDR1 SEHNR, CDR2 FQNEAQ (reference sequence). CDR3 residues: CASSSRGRGTEAFF. The sequenced part of the CDR3 DNA is TGTGCCAGCAGCTCCAGGGGTCGAGGTACTGAA. The complete variable domain, with remaining parts taken from reference TRBV7-9 and TRBJ1-1, reads DTGVSQNPRHKITKRGQNVTFRCDPISEHNRLYWYRQTLGQGPEFLTYFQNEAQLEKSRLLSDRFSAERPKGSFSTLEIQRTEQGDSAMYLCASSSRGRGTEAFFGQGTRLTVV.

Points on this clone: The read falls 3 residues short of the CDR3 end, and the missing part is taken from the germline J gene. This chain uses TRBV7-2 with TRBJ2-1, with a tentative D call TRBD2 (5 bases). The ends were cut back, 3 bases at V and 8 bases at J, with 11 bases in the middle. Germline CDR1 is SGHTA and CDR2 is FQGNSA. The CDR3 extends over 13 amino acids. The CDR3 protein is CASSLRRKDEQFF. The CDR3 bases that were read are TGTGCCAGCAGCTTGCGGAGGAAGGATGAG.

The CDR3 is CASSLDRGTEAFF. Incomplete CDR3 DNA: TGCGCCAGCAGCTTGGACAGGGGCACTGAA. The V and J genes are TRBV5-1 and TRBJ1-1; 7 positions match TRBD1. The read stops 3 residues short of the end of the CDR3; the missing end is completed from the germline J gene. Germline assignment: CDR1 SGHRS and CDR2 YFSETQ. The CDR3 extends over 13 amino acids. V trimming: 0 bases; J trimming: 4 bases; junction bases outside the gene matches: 0.